This T cell receptor beta chain originates from a study of blood T cell repertoires in COVID-19. Study background: COVID-19 samples, acute and convalescent, were from the United States, Italy and Spain. Sample material is recorded as cDNA or gDNA derived from T cells, B-cell-depleted T cells, or PBMCs.

Authors' data handling: Amplification with reference gene primers provided the estimates of nucleated cell counts. Repertoires were generated with immunoSEQ multiplex PCR, while TCRdb's copy carries only in-frame clones and drops some. The DNA gave D and trimming, while V, J and clone size come from that table. The data contain about 99,000 clones, about 86% of them seen just once; the ten biggest clones take up approximately 3.4%. The CDR3 length is 13 residues. Germline CDR1 KGHSH, CDR2 LQKENI. Trimming stripped 3 bases from V and 6 bases from J, with 12 bases between. The chain carries TRBV18 and TRBJ2-7; maybe TRBD2 (6 bases). This clonotype was obtained from an elderly woman with active or convalescent COVID-19. Sequenced material: peripheral blood. For the CDR3, the DNA is TGTGCCAGCTCACCCTCGACTAGTTCCGAGCAGTACTTC. Its protein is CASSPSTSSEQYF.